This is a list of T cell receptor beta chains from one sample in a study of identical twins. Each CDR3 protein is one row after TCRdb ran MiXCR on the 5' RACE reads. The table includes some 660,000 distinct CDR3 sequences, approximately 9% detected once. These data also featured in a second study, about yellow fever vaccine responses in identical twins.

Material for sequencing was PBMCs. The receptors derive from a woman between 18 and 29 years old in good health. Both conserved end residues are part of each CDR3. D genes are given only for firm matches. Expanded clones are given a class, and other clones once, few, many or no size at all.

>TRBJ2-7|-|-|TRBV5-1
TGCGCCAGCAGACTCCCAACGAGCTCCTACGAGCAGTACTTC
CASRLPTSSYEQYF
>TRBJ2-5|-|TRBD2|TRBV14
TGTGCCAGCAGCCAAGTCATAGCGGGAGGGTTGGAGACCCAGTACTTC
CASSQVIAGGLETQYF
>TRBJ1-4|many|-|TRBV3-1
TGTGCCAGCAGCCAACCCGACAGAAATGAAAAACTGTTTTTT
CASSQPDRNEKLFF
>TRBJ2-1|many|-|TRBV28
TGTGCCAGCAGTTTACCAAAAAATGAGCAGTTCTTC
CASSLPKNEQFF
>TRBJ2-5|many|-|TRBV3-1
TGTGCCAGCAGCCAAGATGGATGGGTGACCCAGTACTTC
CASSQDGWVTQYF
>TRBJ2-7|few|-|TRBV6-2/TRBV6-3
TGTGCCAGCAGTTACTCGACTAGTACGAGCGAGCAGTACTTC
CASSYSTSTSEQYF
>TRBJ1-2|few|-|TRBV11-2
TGTGCCAGCAGCTTAGATGGGACCAGGGCTGGCTACACCTTC
CASSLDGTRAGYTF
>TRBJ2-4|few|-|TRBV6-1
TGTGCCAGCAGGGAACTAGCCAAAAACATTCAGTACTTC
CASRELAKNIQYF
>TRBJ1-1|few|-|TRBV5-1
TGCGCCAGCAGCCGGGAGGCAGGGCGGAACACTGAAGCTTTCTTT
CASSREAGRNTEAFF
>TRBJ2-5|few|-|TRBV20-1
TGCAGTGCTAGAGCAGGGGCGATCTTGGAGACCCAGTACTTC
CSARAGAILETQYF
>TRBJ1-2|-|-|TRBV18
TGTGCCAGCTCACCAGGGGGGAGATATGGCTACACCTTC
CASSPGGRYGYTF
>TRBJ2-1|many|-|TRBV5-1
TGCGCCAGCAGCCAGACAGCGAAGAGCTCCTACAATGAGCAGTTCTTC
CASSQTAKSSYNEQFF
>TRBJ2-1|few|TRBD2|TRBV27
TGTGCCAGCAGTTCTCTAACTAGCGGGAGGGCCGGGAATGAGCAGTTCTTC
CASSSLTSGRAGNEQFF
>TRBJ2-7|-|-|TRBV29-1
TGCAGCGTTGGGTCGGACAATTCCTACGAGCAGTACTTC
CSVGSDNSYEQYF
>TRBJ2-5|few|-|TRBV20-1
TGCAGTGCTAGACGAGGGACAAAAGAGACCCAGTACTTC
CSARRGTKETQYF
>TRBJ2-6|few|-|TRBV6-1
TGTGCCAGCAGAAGGGACGGCAGCTCTGGGGCCAACGTCCTGACTTTC
CASRRDGSSGANVLTF
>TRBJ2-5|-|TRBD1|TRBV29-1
TGCAGCGTTGGGGGGACTGGGACAGGGTCACAAGAGACCCAGTACTTC
CSVGGTGTGSQETQYF
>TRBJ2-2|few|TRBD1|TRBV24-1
TGTGCCACCAAGGGGACAGGGAACACCGGGGAGCTGTTTTTT
CATKGTGNTGELFF
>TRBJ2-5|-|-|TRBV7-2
TGTGCCAGCACCTTAAACTACCTCCAAGAGACCCAGTACTTC
CASTLNYLQETQYF
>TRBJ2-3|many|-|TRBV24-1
TGTGCCACCAGTGATTCCGGACTACCAGATACGCAGTATTTT
CATSDSGLPDTQYF
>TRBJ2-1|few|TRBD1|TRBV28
TGTGCCAGCAGGTATGACAGGGACGAGCAGTTCTTC
CASRYDRDEQFF
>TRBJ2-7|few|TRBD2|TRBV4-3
TGCGCCACCCTTACCATAGCGGGAGGGAACGAGCAGTACTTC
CATLTIAGGNEQYF
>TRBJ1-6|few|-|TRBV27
TGTGCCAGCAGTCCAGAAGTAGGGTTAAGCTCCTATAATTCACCCCTCCACTTT
CASSPEVGLSSYNSPLHF
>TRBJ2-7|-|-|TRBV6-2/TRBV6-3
TGTGCCAGCAGTCACCTCGGGACTTTTACCTACGAGCAGTACTTC
CASSHLGTFTYEQYF
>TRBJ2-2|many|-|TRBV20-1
TGCAGTGCTAGGGTGGCAGCCAGGAACACCGGGGAGCTGTTTTTT
CSARVAARNTGELFF
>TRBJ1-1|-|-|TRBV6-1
TGTGCCAGCAGTGAAGGGGTCTTACTGAACACTGAAGCTTTCTTT
CASSEGVLLNTEAFF
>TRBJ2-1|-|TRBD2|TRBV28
TGTGCCAGCCAAAAACTAGCGAGAGGGAACAATGAGCAGTTCTTC
CASQKLARGNNEQFF
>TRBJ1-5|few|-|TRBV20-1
TGCAGTGCTAGACTCTGGACATCGAGCAATCAGCCCCAGCATTTT
CSARLWTSSNQPQHF
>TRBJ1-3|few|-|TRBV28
TGTGCCAGCAGTTTATCAAACTCTGGAAACACCATATATTTT
CASSLSNSGNTIYF
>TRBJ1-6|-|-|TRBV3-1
TGTGCCAGCAGCCACGAAGGATCTATCTCCTATAATTCACCCCTCCACTTT
CASSHEGSISYNSPLHF
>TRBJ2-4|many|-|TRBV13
TGTGCCAGCAGCCTCTCGAGGTCCTCTATTCAGTACTTC
CASSLSRSSIQYF
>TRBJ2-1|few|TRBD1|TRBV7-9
TGTGCCAGCAGCCCGCAAGGGACAGTCGGGAATGAGCAGTTCTTC
CASSPQGTVGNEQFF
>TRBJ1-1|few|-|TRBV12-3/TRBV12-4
TGTGCCAGCAGTTTCTTGGGAGGGAGTGAAGCTTTCTTT
CASSFLGGSEAFF
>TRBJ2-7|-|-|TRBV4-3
TGCGCCAGCAGCCAAGATCAGGGGTTAGGGTCCTACGAGCAGTACTTC
CASSQDQGLGSYEQYF
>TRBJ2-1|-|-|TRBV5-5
TGTGCCAGCAGCTCGGACTTCTCCTACAATGAGCAGTTCTTC
CASSSDFSYNEQFF
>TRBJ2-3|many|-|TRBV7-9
TGTGCCAGCAGCTTTACAGCGGAGACAGATACGCAGTATTTT
CASSFTAETDTQYF
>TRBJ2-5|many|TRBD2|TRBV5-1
TGCGCCAGCAGCTTGCATGCGGGGGAACAAGAGACCCAGTACTTC
CASSLHAGEQETQYF
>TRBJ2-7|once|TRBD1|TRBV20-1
TGCAGTGCCGCCGGGGACCCCGGGACAGGGGGTTACGAGCAGTACTTC
CSAAGDPGTGGYEQYF
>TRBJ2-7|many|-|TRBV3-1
TGTGCCAGCAGCCAAGATTTGGGGGACTACGAGCAGTACTTC
CASSQDLGDYEQYF
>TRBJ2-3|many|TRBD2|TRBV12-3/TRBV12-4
TGTGCCAGCACGATCACCGGGCGGGGGGCCTACACAGATACGCAGTATTTT
CASTITGRGAYTDTQYF
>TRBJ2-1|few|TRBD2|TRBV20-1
TGCAGTGCTAGAGTGGGGACTAGCGGGACCCCATGGGGATCCTACAATGAGCAGTTCTTC
CSARVGTSGTPWGSYNEQFF
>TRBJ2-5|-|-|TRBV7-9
TGTGCCAGCAGCTTAGATAAGGAGACCCAGTACTTC
CASSLDKETQYF
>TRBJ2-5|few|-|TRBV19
TGTGCCAGTAGTATTAAGCAACAGGGAATCGGAGAGACCCAGTACTTC
CASSIKQQGIGETQYF
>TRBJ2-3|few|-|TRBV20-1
TGCAGTGCTAGGCCGAGGGGTGTGTCAGATACGCAGTATTTT
CSARPRGVSDTQYF
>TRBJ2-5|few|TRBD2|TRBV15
TGTGCCACCAGCAGACAGACTAGCATCGGTGAGACCCAGTACTTC
CATSRQTSIGETQYF
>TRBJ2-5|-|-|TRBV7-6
TGTGCCAGCAGCTTACGGTCTCGACTCGGAGAGACCCAGTACTTC
CASSLRSRLGETQYF
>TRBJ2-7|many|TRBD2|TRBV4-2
TGTGCCAGCAGCCAACCTACGGGACTAGGGGGCTACGAGCAGTACTTC
CASSQPTGLGGYEQYF
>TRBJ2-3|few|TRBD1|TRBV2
TGTGCCAGCAGTGAATTGACAGGGCCCCGGAGAGATACGCAGTATTTT
CASSELTGPRRDTQYF
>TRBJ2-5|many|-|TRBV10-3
TGTGCCATCAGTGAGTCGGCACGGGGACAAGAGACCCAGTACTTC
CAISESARGQETQYF